The source of this TCR beta chain is a study of blood T cell repertoires in COVID-19. CDR3 length: 13 residues. With 5 bases removed from V and 2 bases from J, the gap between germline ends came to 9 bases. CDR1 is SGHNT, CDR2 YENEEA, per germline. Produced via immunoSEQ multiplex PCR; TCRdb's table is partial and in-frame only. The sample lists about 360,000 clones, about 89% occurring once. What was sequenced was PBMCs or T cells enriched from blood (not recorded which). This sequence was found in a man aged 40-50 years in a cohort exposed to, infected with or recovered from COVID-19 (not recorded which). The chain uses TRBV11-3 and TRBJ1-1; D call uncertain. The CDR3 sequence: CASSILSNTEAFF. CDR3 sequence (DNA): TGTGCCAGCAGCATACTTTCAAACACTGAAGCTTTCTTT.